This TCR beta chain derives from a study of blood T cell repertoires in COVID-19. As for the study in general: The study drew acute and convalescent COVID-19 samples from the United States, Italy and Spain. Sources were T cells, B-cell-depleted T cells, or PBMCs; the material itself was cDNA or gDNA.

There are 12 residues in the CDR3. V gave up 6 bases and J gave up 3 bases, with 5 bases separating them. In the source study's methods: Reference gene primer amplification yielded estimated nucleated cell counts. This table comes from immunoSEQ multiplex PCR, and its TCRdb copy is limited to in-frame clones, with some not included. The V and J calls and clone size are taken from that table; D and trimming were inferred from the DNA. The sample records 210,000 or so clones, almost 90% being singletons. The rearrangement links TRBV12-3 or TRBV12-4 to TRBJ2-2, with D unclear. This clonotype was sampled from a woman aged 55-75 years with acute or convalescent COVID-19. Sequencing used peripheral blood. CDR3 nucleotide sequence: TGTGCCAGCAGAATATACACCGGGGAGCTGTTTTTT. It yields the protein CASRIYTGELFF.